This T cell receptor beta chain was retrieved from a study of memory CD4+ T cells and cytomegalovirus serostatus (dated by TCRdb to between 2018 and 2021). As for the study more broadly: A total of about 33 healthy Belgian adults, of whom 9 were CMV seropositive and about 24 were CMV seronegative, were included in the cohort. CD4+ memory TCRbeta repertoires of a Belgian cohort with known cytomegalovirus serostatus were sequenced in order to replicate a published TCR-based CMV serostatus classifier. General conclusions and limits of the study: The results were interpreted as suggesting that the CMV-associated TCR signature is largely present in the CD4+ memory repertoire. Only CD4+CD45RO+ memory cells were sequenced, in contrast to the original study, which included naive and memory CD4+ and CD8+ populations. CMV serostatus prediction reached a median bootstrapped AUC of nearly 0.96 with the original framework and approximately 0.92 with a US-trained random forest. The original-framework classifier achieved a median bootstrapped AUC of approximately 0.94 with a 95% CI of 0.76-1.00 on the Belgian cohort. Of 164 previously reported CMV-associated TCRbeta sequences, about 62 appeared in the CD4+ memory repertoires, each in one to five individuals.

Of note for this clone: Its binding antigen is unknown. Base qualities were left out, and no much larger clone turns up one base away.

V and J lose 5 bases and 6 bases, and a span of 16 bases separates them. The germline V gene encodes CDR1 MNHEY and CDR2 SVGAGI. The CDR3 goes from the cysteine to the phenylalanine over 14 residues. The read is trimmed to its CDR3 DNA, 42 bases read in frame from base 1. A FACSAria II was used to sort memory CD4+ T cells, defined as single viable CD3+CD4+CD8-CD45RO+ cells. CMV serostatus was determined using a Roche Elecsys assay that detects serum IgG against CMV pp150, pp28, p38 and p52. After thawing, total CD4+ T cells were enriched by positive selection with CD4 magnetic microbeads. Samples originated from another study that specifically interrogated the CD4+ T cell memory repertoire. Peripheral blood mononuclear cells were isolated and cryopreserved according to standard operating procedures, and serum was stored at -80 degrees C. Staining used CD3-PerCP (BW264/56), CD4-APC (RPA-T4), CD45RO-PE (UCHT1) and CD8-Pacific Orange (3B5) antibodies, with Sytox blue excluding non-viable cells.

The Quick-DNA Microprep Kit was used to extract genomic DNA from the sorted cells. Amplification of TCRbeta DNA was done with the immunoSEQ hsTCRbeta kit, following the protocol from the manufacturer. An Illumina MiSeq instrument was used to sequence the TCRbeta libraries. In the paper's pipeline: Removing out-of-frame sequences left a few million distinct TCRbeta sequences, an average of roughly 63,000 per individual. Two values were used to score each individual: the count of some 150 previously reported CMV-associated TCRbeta sequences and the total count of productive distinct TCRbeta sequences. A beta-binomial model was reimplemented in Python, and scikit-learn random forests with default parameters were trained on data from the US cohort. On the Belgian cohort, classifier performance was reported as the median AUC, along with percentile confidence intervals, across 10,000 bootstrap iterations. In TCRdb, the immuneACCESS table is reduced to in-frame sequences with V and J assigned. These tables do not hold every clone; where another copy was compared, an unresolved V gene accounts for under half, and the others remain unexplained. From that table come the V and J calls and clone size; the DNA was used to work out D and trimming. The sample has 38,000 or so clones on record, 79% of them singletons. The biggest ten clones account for roughly 0.87% of the sample.

This chain joins TRBV6-5 to TRBJ1-2; TRBD1 might be the D gene, on 6 matching bases. The clonotype was recovered from an adult in good health and CMV-seronegative. The sample was memory CD4+ T cells from blood. The sequence in DNA is TGTGCCAGCAGTGATCCTACAGGGTTACATGGCTACACCTTC. It is translated as CASSDPTGLHGYTF.